This T cell receptor beta chain was identified during a study of cytomegalovirus exposure and HLA in healthy donors. Findings of the study overall: It is likely that the observed cluster of highly shared sequence variants was a sequencing artifact. Reportedly, cytomegalovirus status was diagnosed with high sensitivity and specificity.

Primers: 60 Vbeta forward and 13 Jbeta reverse. Here immunoSEQ multiplex PCR was the method, and the copy in TCRdb shows in-frame clones only, minus some. The data show about 190,000 clones, approximately 84% seen once. The donors comprised healthy bone marrow donors. The V gene end was trimmed by 5 bases and the J gene end by 10 bases; junction bases not matched to a gene: 12. The CDR3 length is 15 residues. Germline CDR1 SEHNR, CDR2 FQNEAQ (reference sequence). This clone was observed a handful of times. Its antigen is as yet unknown. The chain uses TRBV7-9 and TRBJ2-1; TRBD1 aligns across 9 bases. The sample was PBMCs. The receptor comes from a woman aged 25 to 39 in good health and CMV-seropositive. CDR3 sequence (DNA): TGTGCCAGCAGCCCGAGGACAGGGGCAATAGGGGAGCAGTTCTTC. It encodes CASSPRTGAIGEQFF. The full variable domain, rest sourced from reference TRBV7-9 and TRBJ2-1, is DTGVSQNPRHKITKRGQNVTFRCDPISEHNRLYWYRQTLGQGPEFLTYFQNEAQLEKSRLLSDRFSAERPKGSFSTLEIQRTEQGDSAMYLCASSPRTGAIGEQFFGPGTRLTVL.